Described below is a single TCR beta chain sequence and its context. A single record per CDR3 protein comes from TCRdb applying MiXCR to the 5' RACE reads. The sample consists of about 290,000 distinct CDR3 sequences, approximately 15% of them appearing once. This sample is drawn from a study of T-cell memory formation after mild COVID-19. CDR1 is SGHRS, CDR2 YFSETQ, per germline. Germline trimming cut 4 bases from V and 5 bases from J; bases unmatched to any gene: 9. This CDR3 contains 14 residues. What was sequenced was PBMCs or a T cell subset sorted from them (not recorded which). This clonotype was obtained from a man in his late teens or twenties who had mild COVID-19 (a few samples of this study predate the infection). Cell type and time point are not known. The rearrangement links TRBV5-1 to TRBJ2-7, with 7 positions matching TRBD2. The CDR3 DNA is TGCGCCAGCAGCCGCGGGGGTGTGTTCAACGAGCAGTACTTC. It codes for CASSRGGVFNEQYF.